Following are 12 T cell receptor beta chains from one sample sequenced in a study of control samples from healthy donors and cancer patients. This table comes from immunoSEQ multiplex PCR, and its TCRdb copy is limited to in-frame clones, with some not included. The table has some 120,000 clones, more than 70% seen once. The sequenced sample consisted of blood. These receptors were obtained from a man in his fifties or sixties in good health.

This chain links TRBV19 with TRBJ1-6, with D possibly matching TRBD1 (6 bases). Trimming stripped 1 base from V and 9 bases from J, with 10 bases between. The CDR3 covers 14 residues. CDR1 and CDR2 from the germline V gene are LNHDA and SQIVND (reference sequence). CDR3 amino acids: CASSIAGVGSPLHF. For the CDR3, the DNA is TGTGCCAGTAGTATAGCAGGGGTGGGTTCACCCCTCCACTTT.

CDR3 bases: TGCAGTGCTAGTCGCGTCCAGGAAACTGAAGCTTTCTTT. It encodes CSASRVQETEAFF. The V gene is TRBV20-1, the J gene TRBJ1-1; D ambiguous. This CDR3 has 13 amino acids. V was clipped by 3 bases and J by 5 bases, with 13 bases between them. CDR1 DFQATT and CDR2 SNEGSKA come from the germline V gene (reference sequence).

V and J are TRBV6-5 and TRBJ1-1, with D perhaps TRBD1 (6 bases). The ends were cut back, 4 bases at V and 0 bases at J, with 9 bases in the middle. Germline lookup yields CDR1 MNHEY and CDR2 SVGAGI. The CDR3 is 14 amino acids. The CDR3 sequence is CASSWRGMNTEAFF. CDR3 DNA: TGTGCCAGCAGTTGGAGGGGGATGAACACTGAAGCTTTCTTT.

This chain connects TRBV29-1 to TRBJ2-2, with no clear D. Per the germline V gene, CDR1 is SQVTM and CDR2 is ANQGSEA. The V end was cut by 4 bases, the J end by 3 bases, with 6 bases between. CDR3 length: 12 amino acids. CDR3 sequence (DNA): TGCAGCGTTGTTTTGGACACCGGGGAGCTGTTTTTT. This gives the protein CSVVLDTGELFF.

This chain links TRBV2 with TRBJ2-3; 9 bases fit TRBD2. The CDR3 covers 15 residues. With 3 bases clipped from V and 2 bases from J, the junction kept 3 bases outside the gene matches. Looked up from germline, CDR1 is SNHLY and CDR2 is FYNNEI. CDR3 in DNA: TGTGCCAGCAGTGAGGCGGGGGGGCTCACAGATACGCAGTATTTT. It codes for CASSEAGGLTDTQYF.

J is TRBJ2-7 and V is TRBV13; D is possibly TRBD1 or TRBD2 (6 bases each). This CDR3 comprises 15 residues. CDR1 is PRHDT and CDR2 is FYEKMQ in the germline V gene (reference sequence). Deletions cut 5 bases from V and 1 base from J, with 15 bases between. Here the CDR3 reads CASSLGGGRSYEQYF. CDR3 bases: TGTGCCAGCAGCCTCGGAGGGGGGCGATCCTACGAGCAGTACTTC.

This chain joins TRBV27 and TRBJ2-1, with 9 bases matching TRBD1. Germline CDR1 and CDR2: MNHEY and SMNVEV (reference sequence). Unmatched junction bases numbered 22, after V lost 6 bases and J lost 7 bases. The CDR3 length is 19 residues. Written as DNA, the CDR3 is TGTGCCAGCAGCCTTATTCCTCATTGGGGGACAGGGATAGGTAATGAGCAGTTCTTC. This encodes CASSLIPHWGTGIGNEQFF.

The chain links TRBV12-3 or TRBV12-4 to TRBJ1-1; D is undetermined. CDR3 size: 13 residues. V lost 7 bases, J lost 1 base, and 10 bases lay in between. The CDR3 DNA follows: TGTGCCAGCACCGCGACACCGAACACTGAAGCTTTCTTT. Its protein product is CASTATPNTEAFF.

The chain uses TRBV9 and TRBJ1-1, with TRBD1 matching 8 bases. The CDR3 runs 15 residues. V gave up 3 bases and J gave up 5 bases; unmatched junction bases: 9. Germline lookup yields CDR1 SGDLS and CDR2 YYNGEE. The CDR3 region has the DNA TGTGCCAGCAGCGGCACCGGGACAGGAGGTACTGAAGCTTTCTTT. This encodes CASSGTGTGGTEAFF.

This clone is a singleton in its sample. The CDR3 DNA follows: TGTGCCACCAGCAGAGTCAGGAGTAGCTCCTACGAGCAGTACTTC. Protein: CATSRVRSSSYEQYF. The chain combines TRBV15 with TRBJ2-7; D unclear. CDR3 length equals 15 residues. Trimming took off 1 base at V and 0 bases at J, with 10 bases between the two ends. Germline V gene lookup returns CDR1 LNHNV and CDR2 YYDKDF (reference sequence).

This clone has a single count. DNA for the CDR3: TGTGCCAGCAGCCCTTCCCCGGCTAGCGGGGGCGGGGGGGAGCTGTTTTTT. Protein sequence: CASSPSPASGGGGELFF. V is TRBV3-1 (or the pseudogene TRBV3-2) and J is TRBJ2-2, with TRBD2 matching 10 bases. This CDR3 is built from 17 residues. Trimming removed 4 bases from V and 8 bases from J; junction bases left unmatched: 13. Germline CDR1 reads LGHDT; CDR2 reads YNNKEL (reference sequence).

This chain uses TRBV5-1 with TRBJ1-1; no firm D call. V lost 4 bases, J lost 1 base, and 26 bases lay in between. The length of the CDR3 is 19 residues. CDR1 SGHRS and CDR2 YFSETQ come from the germline V gene. The CDR3: CASSPEGSGSFSRNTEAFF. The CDR3 nucleotides are TGCGCCAGCAGCCCCGAGGGATCGGGGAGCTTCTCCCGGAACACTGAAGCTTTCTTT.